Sequencing of this T cell receptor (beta chain) was carried out in a study of blood T cells in healthy people across ages. This clonotype has a handful of counts. J gave up 6 bases and V 6 bases, and 10 bases lay outside the gene matches. The CDR3 loop spans 14 amino acids. CDR1 and CDR2 from the germline V gene are MNHEY and SVGEGT. A second about 7 to 12 cycle PCR used barcoded and J-beta primers. TCRdb re-derived calls from the 5' RACE reads in MiXCR, one entry per CDR3 protein. Of 1.5 million to 2 million distinct CDR3 sequences listed, about 49% are singletons. This clonotype was obtained from a middle-aged woman in good health. The V and J genes are TRBV6-2 or TRBV6-3 and TRBJ1-2; 7 bases fit TRBD1. The sequenced sample consisted of blood. The CDR3 reads CASREGAPKDGYTF. CDR3 nucleotide sequence: TGTGCCAGCAGAGAGGGGGCCCCAAAGGATGGCTACACCTTC.